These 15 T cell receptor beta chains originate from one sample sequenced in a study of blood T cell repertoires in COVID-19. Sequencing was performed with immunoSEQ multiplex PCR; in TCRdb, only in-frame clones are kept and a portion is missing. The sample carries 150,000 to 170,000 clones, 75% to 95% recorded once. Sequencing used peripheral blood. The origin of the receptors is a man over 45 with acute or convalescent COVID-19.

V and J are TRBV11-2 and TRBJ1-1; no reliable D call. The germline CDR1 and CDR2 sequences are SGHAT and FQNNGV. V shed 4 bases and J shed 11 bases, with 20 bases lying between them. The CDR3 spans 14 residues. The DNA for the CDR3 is TGTGCCAGCAGCTCCGCACAGTTCACCTTAACGGCTTTCTTT. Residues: CASSSAQFTLTAFF.

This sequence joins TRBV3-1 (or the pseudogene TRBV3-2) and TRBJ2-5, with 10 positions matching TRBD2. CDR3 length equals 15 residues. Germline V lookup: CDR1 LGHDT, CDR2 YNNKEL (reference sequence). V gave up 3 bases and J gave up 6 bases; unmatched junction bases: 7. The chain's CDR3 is CASSQPGLASKTQYF. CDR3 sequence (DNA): TGTGCCAGCAGCCAGCCGGGACTAGCGAGCAAGACCCAGTACTTC.

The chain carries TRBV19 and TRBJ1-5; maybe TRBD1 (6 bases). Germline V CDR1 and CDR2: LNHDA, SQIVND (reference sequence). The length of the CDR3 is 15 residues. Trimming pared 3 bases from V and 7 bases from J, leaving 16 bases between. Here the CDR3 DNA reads TGTGCCAGTAGTATGGCGGCAGGGGTACGACAGCCCCAGCATTTT. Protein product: CASSMAAGVRQPQHF.

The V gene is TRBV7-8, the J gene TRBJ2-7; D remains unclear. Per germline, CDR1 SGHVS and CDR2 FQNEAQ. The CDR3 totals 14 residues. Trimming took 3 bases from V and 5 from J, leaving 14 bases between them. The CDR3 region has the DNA TGTGCCAGCAGCTTGGGCAGACGAGTCAACGAGCAGTACTTC. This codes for CASSLGRRVNEQYF.

For the CDR3, the DNA is TGTGCCAGCAGCCGGCGCGGGACAGGGGTCTCTGGAAACACCATATATTTT. As protein: CASSRRGTGVSGNTIYF. The chain is built from TRBV5-6 and TRBJ1-3; TRBD1 agrees at 10 bases. V dropped 4 bases and J dropped 0; count of bases not matched to a gene: 7. Germline CDR1 SGHDT, CDR2 YYEEEE. This CDR3 contains 17 residues.

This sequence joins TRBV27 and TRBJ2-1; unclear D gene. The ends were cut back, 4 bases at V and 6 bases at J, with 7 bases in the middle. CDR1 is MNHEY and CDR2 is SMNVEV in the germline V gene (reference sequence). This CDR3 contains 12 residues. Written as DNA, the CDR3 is TGTGCCAGCAGTTATTCCGTCAATGAGCAGTTCTTC. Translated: CASSYSVNEQFF.

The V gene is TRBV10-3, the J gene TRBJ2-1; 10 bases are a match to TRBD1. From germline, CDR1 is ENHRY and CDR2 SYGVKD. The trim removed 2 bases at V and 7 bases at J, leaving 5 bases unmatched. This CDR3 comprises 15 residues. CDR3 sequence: CAISEPGQGRNEQFF. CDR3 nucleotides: TGTGCCATCAGTGAGCCGGGACAGGGGAGGAATGAGCAGTTCTTC.

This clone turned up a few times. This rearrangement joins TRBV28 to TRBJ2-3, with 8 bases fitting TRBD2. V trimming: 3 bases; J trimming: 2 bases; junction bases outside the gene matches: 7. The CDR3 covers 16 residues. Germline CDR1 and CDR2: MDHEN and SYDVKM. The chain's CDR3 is CASSLGPSGYTDTQYF. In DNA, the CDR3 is TGTGCCAGCAGTTTGGGGCCTAGCGGGTACACAGATACGCAGTATTTT.

The CDR3 bases are TGTGCCAGCAGAAGCATCAGGGTGTCTGGGCAGCCCCAGCATTTT. Protein product: CASRSIRVSGQPQHF. The rearrangement uses TRBV6-6 and TRBJ1-5, with D tentatively TRBD1 (5 bases). Germline values: CDR1 MNHNY, CDR2 SVGAGI (reference sequence). The length of the CDR3 is 15 residues. Trimming stripped 6 bases from V and 7 bases from J, with 19 bases between.

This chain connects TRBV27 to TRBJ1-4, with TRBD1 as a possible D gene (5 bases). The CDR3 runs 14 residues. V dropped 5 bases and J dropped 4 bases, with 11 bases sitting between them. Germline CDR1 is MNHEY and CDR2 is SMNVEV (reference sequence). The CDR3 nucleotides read TGTGCCAGCAGTCCGGGGGGAGTTAATGAAAAACTGTTTTTT. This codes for CASSPGGVNEKLFF. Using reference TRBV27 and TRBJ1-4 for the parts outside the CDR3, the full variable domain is EAQVTQNPRYLITVTGKKLTVTCSQNMNHEYMSWYRQDPGLGLRQIYYSMNVEVTDKGDVPEGYKVSRKEKRNFPLILESPSPNQTSLYFCASSPGGVNEKLFFGSGTQLSVL.

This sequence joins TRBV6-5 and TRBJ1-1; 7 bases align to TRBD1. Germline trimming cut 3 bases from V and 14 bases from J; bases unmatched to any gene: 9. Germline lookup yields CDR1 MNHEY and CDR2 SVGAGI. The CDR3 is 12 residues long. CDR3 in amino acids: CASSYNRGKVFF. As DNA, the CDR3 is TGTGCCAGCAGTTATAACAGGGGAAAAGTCTTCTTT.

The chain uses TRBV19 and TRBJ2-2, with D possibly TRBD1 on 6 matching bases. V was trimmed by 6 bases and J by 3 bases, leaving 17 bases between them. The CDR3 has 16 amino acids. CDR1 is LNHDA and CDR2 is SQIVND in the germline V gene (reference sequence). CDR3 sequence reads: CASRPYRVLDTGELFF. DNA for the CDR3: TGTGCCAGTAGACCTTACAGGGTGTTGGACACCGGGGAGCTGTTTTTT. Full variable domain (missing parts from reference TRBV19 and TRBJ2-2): DGGITQSPKYLFRKEGQNVTLSCEQNLNHDAMYWYRQDPGQGLRLIYYSQIVNDFQKGDIAEGYSVSREKKESFPLTVTSAQKNPTAFYLCASRPYRVLDTGELFFGEGSRLTVL.

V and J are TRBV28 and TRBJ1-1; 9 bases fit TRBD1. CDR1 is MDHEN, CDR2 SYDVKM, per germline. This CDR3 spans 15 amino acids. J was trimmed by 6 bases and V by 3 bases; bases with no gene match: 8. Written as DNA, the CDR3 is TGTGCCAGCAGTTTTTTTGGGGACAGGGCCGCTGAAGCTTTCTTT. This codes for CASSFFGDRAAEAFF. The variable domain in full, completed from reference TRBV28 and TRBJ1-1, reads DVKVTQSSRYLVKRTGEKVFLECVQDMDHENMFWYRQDPGLGLRLIYFSYDVKMKEKGDIPEGYSVSREKKERFSLILESASTNQTSMYLCASSFFGDRAAEAFFGQGTRLTVV.

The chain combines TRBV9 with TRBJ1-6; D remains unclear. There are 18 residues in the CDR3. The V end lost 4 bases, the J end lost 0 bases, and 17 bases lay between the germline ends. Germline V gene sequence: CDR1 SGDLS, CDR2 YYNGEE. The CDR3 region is CASSPTVARSSYNSPLHF. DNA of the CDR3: TGTGCCAGCAGCCCAACAGTCGCTCGAAGCTCCTATAATTCACCCCTCCACTTT.

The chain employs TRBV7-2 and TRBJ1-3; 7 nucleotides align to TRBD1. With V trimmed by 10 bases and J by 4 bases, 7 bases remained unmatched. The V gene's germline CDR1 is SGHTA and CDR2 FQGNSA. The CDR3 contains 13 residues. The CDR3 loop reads CATGPGQGNTIYF. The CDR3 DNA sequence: TGTGCCACCGGGCCGGGACAGGGAAACACCATATATTTT.